These 9 T cell receptor beta chains were sequenced from one sample in a study of T cells after yellow fever vaccination. TCRdb re-derived calls from the 5' RACE reads in MiXCR, one entry per CDR3 protein. The table includes a few hundred thousand distinct CDR3 sequences, less than 8.5% detected once. Sequencing was performed on CD4+ T cells sorted from PBMCs, taken 15 days after the yellow fever booster vaccination. Receptor source: a man aged 30 to 39 who received the YFV17D yellow fever vaccine.

The chain is built from TRBV12-3 or TRBV12-4 and TRBJ1-3, with 9 bases that match TRBD1. This CDR3 region has 16 residues. V was clipped by 1 base and J by 3 bases; unmatched bases: 4. CDR3 loop: CASSLGDRVYGNTIYF. CDR3 DNA sequence: TGTGCCAGCAGTTTAGGGGACAGGGTTTATGGAAACACCATATATTTT.

CDR3 in DNA: TGCGCCAGCAGCCAAGATTCGGGCGCTGGGGCCAACGTCCTGACTTTC. Translating it yields CASSQDSGAGANVLTF. The rearrangement links TRBV4-3 to TRBJ2-6; D unresolved. Looked up from germline, CDR1 is LGHNA and CDR2 is YSLEER. V lost 0 bases and J lost 2, with 8 bases in between. The length of the CDR3 is 16 residues.

The V gene is TRBV5-1, the J gene TRBJ2-1; 7 bases map to TRBD2. CDR1 is SGHRS and CDR2 is YFSETQ in the germline V gene. CDR3 size: 16 residues. The J segment lost 3 bases and the V segment lost 0 bases, leaving 6 bases of the junction unmatched. The CDR3: CASSLAPGGGYNEQFF. CDR3 coding DNA: TGCGCCAGCAGCTTGGCCCCGGGAGGAGGCTACAATGAGCAGTTCTTC.

This clonotype was seen many times. The genes are TRBV7-2 and TRBJ1-2; 7 positions agree with TRBD1. V was pared by 4 bases and J by 2 bases, with 7 bases of the junction left unmatched. This CDR3 has 15 amino acids. Germline CDR1 and CDR2: SGHTA and FQGNSA. CDR3 amino acids: CASSSLQGHNYGYTF. The CDR3 DNA reads TGTGCCAGCAGCTCCCTACAGGGGCACAACTATGGCTACACCTTC.

This sequence joins TRBV20-1 and TRBJ2-7, with TRBD1 matching over 9 bases. V was clipped by 4 bases and J by 4 bases; unmatched bases: 8. The CDR3 sequence is 14 residues long. CDR1 DFQATT and CDR2 SNEGSKA come from the germline V gene (reference sequence). The CDR3 reads CSATNRDRAYEQYF. The DNA for the CDR3 is TGCAGTGCTACCAACCGGGACAGGGCGTACGAGCAGTACTTC.

The chain carries TRBV4-2 and TRBJ2-3; the match to TRBD2 covers 12 bases. Losses at the gene ends were 5 bases for V and 6 bases for J; bases not matched to a gene: 9. Germline V lookup: CDR1 LGHNA, CDR2 YNFKEQ. The CDR3 extends over 16 amino acids. The CDR3 DNA is TGTGCCAGCAGCAGGGGTAGGACTAGCGGGACGGATACGCAGTATTTT. It is translated as CASSRGRTSGTDTQYF.

This clonotype was observed a handful of times. The chain has TRBV20-1 and TRBJ1-1; unclear D gene. Germline V CDR1 and CDR2: DFQATT, SNEGSKA (reference sequence). V was pared by 3 bases and J by 6 bases, with 5 bases between. The CDR3 runs to 10 residues. CDR3 amino acids: CSARVAEAFF. The DNA of the CDR3 is TGCAGTGCTAGGGTAGCTGAAGCTTTCTTT.

This clonotype was detected only a few times. CDR3 amino acids: CAISESTSGSIGGTQYF. The CDR3 DNA is TGTGCCATCAGTGAGTCGACTAGCGGGAGTATCGGCGGGACCCAGTACTTC. The V gene is TRBV10-3, the J gene TRBJ2-5, with TRBD2 matching over 12 bases. This CDR3 comprises 17 residues. CDR1 is ENHRY, CDR2 SYGVKD, per germline. V shed 0 bases and J 7 bases; nucleotides not matched to a gene: 9.

This clonotype was picked up many times. V is TRBV28 and J is TRBJ2-5; TRBD2 matches 8 bases. CDR3 length: 15 residues. V trimming: 3 bases; J trimming: 4 bases; junction bases outside the gene matches: 7. Germline V CDR1 and CDR2: MDHEN, SYDVKM. CDR3 sequence: CASSLWLAGLETQYF. In DNA, the CDR3 is TGTGCCAGCAGTTTGTGGCTAGCGGGTTTAGAGACCCAGTACTTC.